Listed below are T cell receptor beta chains from one sample, sequenced in a study of blood T cells in healthy people across ages. TCRdb re-called the 5' RACE reads through MiXCR, storing one row per CDR3 protein. The table includes about 970,000 distinct CDR3 sequences, roughly 50% detected once. What was sequenced was blood. The source is a woman aged 60 to 75 in good health. Each CDR3 is given with its conserved first and last residue. Fields, in order: J gene, V gene, clone size, D gene, CDR3 protein, CDR3 DNA. The D gene is left open where the match is weak. Clone size is stated in some rows and not others, as once, few, many or a class when expanded.

TRBJ2-7 | TRBV20-1 | . | . | CSARDFGDSTSYEQYF | TGCAGTGCTAGAGATTTCGGCGATTCCACCTCCTACGAGCAGTACTTC
TRBJ2-2 | TRBV5-1 | . | TRBD2 | CASSPRASGVNTGELFF | TGCGCCAGCAGCCCTCGAGCTAGCGGGGTGAACACCGGGGAGCTGTTTTTT
TRBJ2-1 | TRBV29-1 | . | TRBD2 | CSVETLTSAHNEQFF | TGCAGCGTTGAGACCCTGACTAGCGCCCACAATGAGCAGTTCTTC
TRBJ2-3 | TRBV29-1 | few | TRBD2 | CSAMLVGGTQYF | TGCAGCGCAATGTTAGTCGGGGGGACGCAGTATTTT
TRBJ2-1 | TRBV20-1 | few | . | CSARGQVDEQFF | TGCAGTGCTAGAGGACAGGTTGATGAGCAGTTCTTC
TRBJ1-2 | TRBV13 | few | . | CASSLAHGTYGYTF | TGTGCCAGCAGCTTAGCCCATGGAACCTATGGCTACACCTTC
TRBJ2-5 | TRBV27 | . | TRBD1 | CASSRQGYQTQYF | TGTGCCAGCAGTAGACAGGGGTACCAGACCCAGTACTTC
TRBJ2-7 | TRBV12-3/TRBV12-4 | . | . | CASSDRTSPRDEQYF | TGTGCCAGCAGTGACCGGACAAGCCCTAGGGACGAGCAGTACTTC
TRBJ1-1 | TRBV11-2 | . | . | CASSLGGEWAFF | TGTGCCAGCAGCTTGGGGGGGGAGTGGGCTTTCTTT
TRBJ2-1 | TRBV5-1 | . | . | CASSPRRRVNEQFF | TGCGCCAGCAGCCCCCGTAGAAGGGTCAATGAGCAGTTCTTC
TRBJ2-5 | TRBV7-4 | . | TRBD2 | CASKWRGTGETQYF | TGTGCCAGCAAGTGGCGGGGGACGGGAGAGACCCAGTACTTC
TRBJ2-7 | TRBV5-6 | few | . | CATRAQSTREQYF | TGTGCCACCCGGGCGCAAAGCACGCGAGAGCAGTACTTC
TRBJ1-2 | TRBV7-9 | . | . | CASSPRDRLPYGYTF | TGTGCCAGCAGCCCACGGGACCGTCTCCCCTATGGCTACACCTTC
TRBJ1-2 | TRBV6-6 | few | TRBD1 | CATLSGRDRGGYTF | TGTGCCACCCTCTCCGGGAGGGACAGGGGTGGCTACACCTTC
TRBJ1-2 | TRBV10-3 | . | . | CAIGPANYGYTF | TGTGCCATCGGGCCAGCCAACTATGGCTACACCTTC
TRBJ2-4 | TRBV24-1 | few | TRBD1 | CATSDQDRSAKNIQYF | TGTGCCACCAGTGACCAGGACAGGTCAGCCAAAAACATTCAGTACTTC
TRBJ2-7 | TRBV7-2 | few | . | CASSPPPDGLTYEQYF | TGTGCCAGCAGCCCACCGCCCGACGGACTTACCTACGAGCAGTACTTC
TRBJ2-7 | TRBV12-3/TRBV12-4 | . | . | CASGSDSSYEQYF | TGTGCCAGCGGCTCGGACAGTTCCTACGAGCAGTACTTC
TRBJ2-3 | TRBV27 | . | . | CASSFMGIGDTQYF | TGTGCCAGCAGTTTTATGGGTATTGGAGATACGCAGTATTTT
TRBJ2-2 | TRBV4-3 | once | . | CASSFRANSGELFF | TGCGCCAGCAGTTTCCGGGCCAATAGCGGGGAGCTGTTTTTT
TRBJ1-1 | TRBV12-3/TRBV12-4 | . | TRBD1 | CASSRTTGVTTEAFF | TGTGCCAGCAGCCGAACGACAGGGGTGACCACTGAAGCTTTCTTT
TRBJ2-7 | TRBV28 | few | . | CASSLGAPGQNYEQYF | TGTGCCAGCAGTTTAGGGGCTCCGGGGCAGAACTACGAGCAGTACTTC
TRBJ2-7 | TRBV15 | . | . | CATSRGGGTYEQYF | TGTGCCACCAGCAGAGGGGGCGGAACCTACGAGCAGTACTTC
TRBJ2-7 | TRBV20-1 | few | . | CSAPLGGEQYF | TGCAGTGCCCCACTGGGAGGCGAGCAGTACTTC
TRBJ2-3 | TRBV10-2 | . | TRBD2 | CASRPQPGLAGVGDTQYF | TGCGCCAGCCGACCCCAACCGGGACTAGCGGGAGTCGGGGATACGCAGTATTTT
TRBJ2-7 | TRBV2 | . | TRBD1 | CASNVQGAYEQYF | TGTGCCAGCAATGTACAGGGGGCCTACGAGCAGTACTTC
TRBJ2-3 | TRBV24-1 | . | . | CATRAPGPTDTQYF | TGTGCCACCAGAGCACCCGGGCCCACAGATACGCAGTATTTT
TRBJ2-7 | TRBV6-5 | . | TRBD1 | CASRRDRQSYEQYF | TGTGCCAGCAGGAGGGACAGACAGTCCTACGAGCAGTACTTC
TRBJ2-7 | TRBV29-1 | . | . | CSADRSSYNEQYF | TGCAGCGCTGACAGAAGCTCCTACAATGAGCAGTACTTC
TRBJ2-7 | TRBV20-1 | . | . | CSARSRYTYEQYF | TGCAGTGCTAGGTCCAGATACACCTACGAGCAGTACTTC
TRBJ2-2 | TRBV20-1 | . | . | CSARDVGAETGELFF | TGCAGTGCTAGAGATGTCGGGGCAGAGACCGGGGAGCTGTTTTTT
TRBJ2-7 | TRBV4-1 | few | . | CASSSRTGVYEQYF | TGCGCCAGCAGCTCGCGGACGGGAGTCTACGAGCAGTACTTC
TRBJ2-3 | TRBV3-1 | few | . | CASSHSGASTDTQYF | TGTGCCAGCAGCCACTCGGGAGCAAGCACAGATACGCAGTATTTT
TRBJ1-1 | TRBV6-1 | few | . | CATIQGREAFF | TGTGCCACCATACAGGGACGTGAAGCTTTCTTT
TRBJ2-7 | TRBV6-5 | few | TRBD2 | CASSYSLAGGTIEQYF | TGTGCCAGCAGTTACTCGCTAGCGGGAGGGACTATAGAGCAGTACTTC
TRBJ1-2 | TRBV7-3 | . | . | CAVAGPTNYGYTF | TGTGCCGTAGCAGGGCCAACAAACTATGGCTACACCTTC
TRBJ2-7 | TRBV4-2 | . | TRBD2 | CASSRTSASYEQYF | TGTGCCAGCAGCAGAACTAGCGCATCCTACGAGCAGTACTTC
TRBJ1-1 | TRBV5-1 | . | . | CASSLVQGLLNTEAFF | TGCGCCAGCAGCTTGGTTCAGGGGCTCTTGAACACTGAAGCTTTCTTT
TRBJ1-1 | TRBV7-6 | . | . | CASSTSGVTEAFF | TGTGCCAGCAGCACCTCGGGTGTAACTGAAGCTTTCTTT
TRBJ2-5 | TRBV10-3 | . | . | CAISESGTQETQYF | TGTGCCATCAGTGAGTCGGGGACTCAAGAGACCCAGTACTTC
TRBJ1-2 | TRBV4-3 | . | TRBD1 | CASSQDRRGHYGYTF | TGCGCCAGCAGCCAAGATAGAAGGGGGCACTATGGCTACACCTTC
TRBJ2-3 | TRBV20-1 | . | TRBD2 | CSARLAGGVGPDTQYF | TGCAGTGCTAGACTAGCGGGAGGGGTAGGACCGGATACGCAGTATTTT
TRBJ2-5 | TRBV20-1 | . | TRBD2 | CSAPPEIAGGDEQYF | TGCAGTGCCCCTCCTGAGATAGCGGGAGGGGATGAGCAGTACTTC
TRBJ1-5 | TRBV4-1 | . | . | CASSHLTGGRDQPQHF | TGCGCCAGCAGCCATCTCACCGGGGGGAGAGATCAGCCCCAGCATTTT